The clone carrying this TCR beta chain has a count of ten or more. Its target is not known. From the RT-PCR reads, TCRdb called clonotypes with MiXCR, one entry per CDR3 protein. The sample lists around 540,000 distinct CDR3 sequences; approximately 12% were seen once. This entry is derived from a study of response to subunit inactivated influenza vaccine. CDR1 and CDR2 (germline): KGHDR, SFDVKD. The CDR3 has 17 amino acids. V dropped 4 bases and J dropped 4; count of bases not matched to a gene: 9. Study-wide points: The authors proposed limited new T cell recruitment per seasonal influenza vaccination.

The receptor was isolated from a man between 45 and 60 years old who received an inactivated influenza vaccine. The rearrangement uses TRBV24-1 and TRBJ2-1; 10 bases match TRBD2. The material sequenced was PBMCs from blood, taken on the day of vaccination. The CDR3 spells CATSDPTSGTTYNEQFF. In DNA, the CDR3 is TGTGCCACCAGTGACCCAACTAGCGGGACCACATACAATGAGCAGTTCTTC.